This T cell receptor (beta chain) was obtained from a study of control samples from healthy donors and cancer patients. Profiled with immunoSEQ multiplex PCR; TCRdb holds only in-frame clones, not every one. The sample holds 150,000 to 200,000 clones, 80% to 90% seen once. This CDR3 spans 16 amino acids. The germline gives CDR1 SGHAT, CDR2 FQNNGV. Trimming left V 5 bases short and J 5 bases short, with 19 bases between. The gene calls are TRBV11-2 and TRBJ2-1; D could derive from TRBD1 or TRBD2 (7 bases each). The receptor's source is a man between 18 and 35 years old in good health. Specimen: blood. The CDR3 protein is CASSRREGARDNEQFF. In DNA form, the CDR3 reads TGTGCCAGCAGCCGCAGGGAGGGGGCGCGCGACAATGAGCAGTTCTTC.